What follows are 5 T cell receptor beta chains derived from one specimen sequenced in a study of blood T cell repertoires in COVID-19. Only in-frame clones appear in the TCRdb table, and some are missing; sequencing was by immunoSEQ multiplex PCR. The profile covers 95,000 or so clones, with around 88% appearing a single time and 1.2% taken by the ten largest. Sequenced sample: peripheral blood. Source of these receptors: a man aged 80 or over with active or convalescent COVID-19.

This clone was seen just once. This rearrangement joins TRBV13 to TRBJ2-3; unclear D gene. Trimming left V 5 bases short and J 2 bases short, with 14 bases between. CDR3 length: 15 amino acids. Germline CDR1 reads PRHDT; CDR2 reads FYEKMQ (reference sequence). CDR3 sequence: CASSPIAEYTDTQYF. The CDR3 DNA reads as TGTGCCAGCAGCCCTATAGCCGAATACACAGATACGCAGTATTTT.

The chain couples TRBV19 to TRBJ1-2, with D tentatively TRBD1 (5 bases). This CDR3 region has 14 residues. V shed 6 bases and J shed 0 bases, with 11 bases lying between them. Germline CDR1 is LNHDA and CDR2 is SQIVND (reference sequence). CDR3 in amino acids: CASRGGTSNYGYTF. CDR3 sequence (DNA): TGTGCCAGTAGAGGTGGGACTTCTAACTATGGCTACACCTTC.

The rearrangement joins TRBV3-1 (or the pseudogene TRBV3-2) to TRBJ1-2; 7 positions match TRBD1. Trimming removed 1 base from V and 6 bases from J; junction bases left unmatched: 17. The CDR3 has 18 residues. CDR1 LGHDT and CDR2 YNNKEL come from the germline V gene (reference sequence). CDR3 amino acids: CASSQAGTVRGPENGYTF. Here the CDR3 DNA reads TGTGCCAGCAGCCAAGCTGGGACAGTTAGAGGTCCGGAAAATGGCTACACCTTC.

The CDR3 coding sequence is TGTGCCAGCAGCCAGGCGGGTTTAGGGACTAGCAAGGCAGATACGCAGTATTTT. Translation: CASSQAGLGTSKADTQYF. This chain joins TRBV27 and TRBJ2-3; 9 bases are shared with TRBD2. The V gene's germline CDR1 is MNHEY and CDR2 SMNVEV (reference sequence). The CDR3 length is 18 residues. The junction had 17 bases not matched to a gene; V was cut back by 6 bases and J by 4 bases.

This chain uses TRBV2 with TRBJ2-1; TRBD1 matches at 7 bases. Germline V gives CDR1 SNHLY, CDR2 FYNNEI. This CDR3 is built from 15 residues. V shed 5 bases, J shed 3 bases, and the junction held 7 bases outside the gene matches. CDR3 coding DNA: TGTGCCAGCAGTTATACAGGGGATAACTACAATGAGCAGTTCTTC. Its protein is CASSYTGDNYNEQFF.